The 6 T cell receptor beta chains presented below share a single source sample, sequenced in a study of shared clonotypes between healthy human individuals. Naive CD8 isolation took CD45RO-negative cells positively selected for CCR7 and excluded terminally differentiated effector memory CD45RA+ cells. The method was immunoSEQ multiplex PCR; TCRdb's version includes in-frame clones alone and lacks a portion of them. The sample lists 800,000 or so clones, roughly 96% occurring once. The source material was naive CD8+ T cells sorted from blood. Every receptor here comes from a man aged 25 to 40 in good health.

CDR3 residues: CASSLGWEANTGELFF. The CDR3 coding sequence is TGTGCCAGCAGCTTGGGGTGGGAGGCGAACACCGGGGAGCTGTTTTTT. The chain uses TRBV5-6 and TRBJ2-2; the D gene is possibly TRBD2 (6 bases). V lost 0 bases and J lost 0, with 9 bases in between. This CDR3 has 16 amino acids. Germline lookup yields CDR1 SGHDT and CDR2 YYEEEE.

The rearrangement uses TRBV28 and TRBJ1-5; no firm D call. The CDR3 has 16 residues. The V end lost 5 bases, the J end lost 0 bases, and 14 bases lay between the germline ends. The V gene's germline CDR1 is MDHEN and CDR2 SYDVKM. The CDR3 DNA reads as TGTGCCAGCAGTGTCCTCCCAGGATATAGCAATCAGCCCCAGCATTTT. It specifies CASSVLPGYSNQPQHF.

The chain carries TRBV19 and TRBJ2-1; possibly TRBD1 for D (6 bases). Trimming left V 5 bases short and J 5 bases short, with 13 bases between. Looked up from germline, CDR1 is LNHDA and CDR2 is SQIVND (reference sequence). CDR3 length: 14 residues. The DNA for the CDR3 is TGTGCCAGTAGTGACAGGCTTGGACACAATGAGCAGTTCTTC. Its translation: CASSDRLGHNEQFF.

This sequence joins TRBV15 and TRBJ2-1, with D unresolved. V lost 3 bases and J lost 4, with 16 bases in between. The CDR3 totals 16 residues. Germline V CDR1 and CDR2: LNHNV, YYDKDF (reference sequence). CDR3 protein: CATSSLTAGSYNEQFF. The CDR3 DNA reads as TGTGCCACCAGCAGCCTAACAGCCGGGTCTTACAATGAGCAGTTCTTC. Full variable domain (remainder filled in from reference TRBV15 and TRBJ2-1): DAMVIQNPRYQVTQFGKPVTLSCSQTLNHNVMYWYQQKSSQAPKLLFHYYDKDFNNEADTPDNFQSRRPNTSFCFLDIRSPGLGDTAMYLCATSSLTAGSYNEQFFGPGTRLTVL.

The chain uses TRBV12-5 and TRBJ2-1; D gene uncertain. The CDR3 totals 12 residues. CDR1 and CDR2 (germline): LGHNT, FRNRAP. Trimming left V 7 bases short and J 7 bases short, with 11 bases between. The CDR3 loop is CASAESWNEQFF. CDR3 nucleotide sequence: TGTGCTAGTGCCGAAAGCTGGAATGAGCAGTTCTTC.

CDR3 loop: CASSPRTGESSGELFF. The DNA of the CDR3 is TGTGCCAGCAGCCCGCGGACAGGGGAAAGCTCCGGGGAGCTGTTTTTT. The gene calls are TRBV11-3 and TRBJ2-2; 9 bases agree with TRBD1. Looked up from germline, CDR1 is SGHNT and CDR2 is YENEEA. The CDR3 is 16 residues long. V shed 5 bases, J shed 6 bases, and the junction held 10 bases outside the gene matches.